Here is one T cell receptor (beta chain) with its context. This entry belongs to a study of blood T cell repertoires in COVID-19. Repertoires were generated with immunoSEQ multiplex PCR, while TCRdb's copy carries only in-frame clones and drops some. The table records fewer than 110,000 clones, 89% of them present only once. V lost 3 bases, J lost 5 bases, and 20 bases lay in between. The CDR3 runs 17 residues. The germline V gene has CDR1 SGHTS and CDR2 YDEGEE. This rearrangement joins TRBV5-8 to TRBJ1-4; unclear D gene. This sequence was found in a woman aged 80 or over in a cohort sampled during active COVID-19. What was sequenced was peripheral blood. Here the CDR3 DNA reads TGTGCCAGCAGCTCCGTCCTGTTAGCCGGGTGGAATGAAAAACTGTTTTTT. This gives the protein CASSSVLLAGWNEKLFF. Variable domain in full (rest from reference TRBV5-8 and TRBJ1-4): EAGVTQSPTHLIKTRGQQATLRCSPISGHTSVYWYQQALGLGLQFLLWYDEGEERNRGNFPPRFSGRQFPNYSSELNVNALELEDSALYLCASSSVLLAGWNEKLFFGSGTQLSVL.